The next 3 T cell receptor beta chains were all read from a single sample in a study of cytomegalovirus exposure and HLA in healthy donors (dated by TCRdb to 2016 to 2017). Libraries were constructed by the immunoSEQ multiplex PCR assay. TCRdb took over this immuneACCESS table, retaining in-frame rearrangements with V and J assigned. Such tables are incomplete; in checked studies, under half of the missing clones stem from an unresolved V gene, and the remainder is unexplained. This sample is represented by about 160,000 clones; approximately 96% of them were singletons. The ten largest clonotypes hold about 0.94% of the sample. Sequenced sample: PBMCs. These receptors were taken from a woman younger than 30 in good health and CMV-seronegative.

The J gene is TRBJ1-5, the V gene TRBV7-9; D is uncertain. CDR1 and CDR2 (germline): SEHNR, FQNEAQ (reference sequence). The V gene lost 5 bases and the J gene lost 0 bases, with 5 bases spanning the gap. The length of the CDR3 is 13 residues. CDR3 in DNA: TGTGCCAGCAGCCGTAATAGCAATCAGCCCCAGCATTTT. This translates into CASSRNSNQPQHF.

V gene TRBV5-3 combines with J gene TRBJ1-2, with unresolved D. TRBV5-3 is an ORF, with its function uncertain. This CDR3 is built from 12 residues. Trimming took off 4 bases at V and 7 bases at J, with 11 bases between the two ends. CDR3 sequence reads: CARSPPGSGYTF. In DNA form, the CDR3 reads TGTGCCAGAAGCCCCCCGGGGAGTGGCTACACCTTC.

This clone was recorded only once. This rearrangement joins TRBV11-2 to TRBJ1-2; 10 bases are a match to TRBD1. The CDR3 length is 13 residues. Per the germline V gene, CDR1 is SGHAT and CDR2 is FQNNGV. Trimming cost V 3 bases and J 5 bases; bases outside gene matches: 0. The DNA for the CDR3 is TGTGCCAGCAGCTTGGGACAGGGGTATGGCTACACCTTC. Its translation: CASSLGQGYGYTF.